A selection of T cell receptor beta chains follows, all from one sample in a study of blood T cell repertoires in COVID-19. The protocol was immunoSEQ multiplex PCR, while the TCRdb copy is restricted to in-frame clones and leaves out a portion. The sample has over 250,000 clones; more than 80% are singletons. The sample consisted of PBMCs or T cells enriched from blood (not recorded which). All receptors come from a woman younger than 30 who had recovered from COVID-19. CDR3s include the opening cysteine and the closing phenylalanine or tryptophan. A D gene is named only where the DNA matches it firmly. Clone size is stated in some rows and not others, as once, few, many or a class when expanded.

TRBJ2-2	TRBD1	TRBV7-9	.	CASSLAVWDRGDTGELFF	TGTGCCAGCAGCTTAGCAGTGTGGGACAGGGGGGACACCGGGGAGCTGTTTTTT
TRBJ1-2	TRBD1	TRBV19	.	CASSTHSRDSNGYTF	TGTGCCAGTAGTACACATTCCCGGGACAGCAATGGCTACACCTTC
TRBJ2-7	.	TRBV14	.	CASSQVFGGSEQYF	TGTGCCAGCAGCCAAGTTTTTGGGGGCTCGGAGCAGTACTTC
TRBJ2-7	TRBD1	TRBV5-4	once	CASSLEGAREQYF	TGTGCCAGCAGCTTGGAGGGGGCGCGTGAGCAGTACTTC
TRBJ2-1	.	TRBV9	.	CASSVDRDEQFF	TGTGCCAGCAGCGTTGACAGAGATGAGCAGTTCTTC
TRBJ2-2	TRBD1	TRBV6-6	.	CASSRSGQGGTGELFF	TGTGCCAGCAGCCGCTCCGGACAGGGGGGTACCGGGGAGCTGTTTTTT
TRBJ1-1	TRBD1	TRBV10-3	.	CAISGDRGTEAFF	TGTGCCATCAGTGGGGACAGGGGAACCGAAGCTTTCTTT
TRBJ1-2	TRBD1	TRBV10-3	.	CAISETGGTSYGYTF	TGTGCCATCAGTGAGACAGGGGGCACGAGCTATGGCTACACCTTC
TRBJ1-2	.	TRBV4-1	.	CASSQESTVLYGYTF	TGCGCCAGCAGCCAAGAATCGACAGTACTCTATGGCTACACCTTC
TRBJ2-2	.	TRBV5-1	.	CASRGRETGELFF	TGCGCCAGCAGGGGGCGAGAAACCGGGGAGCTGTTTTTT
TRBJ1-2	TRBD1	TRBV19	.	CATSWSQGAGNGYTF	TGTGCCACCTCATGGAGCCAGGGGGCTGGTAATGGCTACACCTTC
TRBJ1-1	.	TRBV18	.	CASSSSRQSEAFF	TGTGCCAGCTCATCCTCAAGACAGTCTGAAGCTTTCTTT
TRBJ2-2	.	TRBV5-5	.	CASSLAVPGELFF	TGTGCCAGCAGCTTGGCGGTTCCCGGGGAGCTGTTTTTT
TRBJ2-7	TRBD1	TRBV11-1	.	CASSSTGFSYEQYF	TGTGCCAGCAGCTCGACAGGGTTCTCCTACGAGCAGTACTTC
TRBJ2-6	.	TRBV29-1	.	CSVELGDSGANVLTF	TGCAGCGTTGAACTGGGAGACTCTGGGGCCAACGTCCTGACTTTC
TRBJ1-4	.	TRBV6-2/TRBV6-3	few	CASSPDRQRNEKLFF	TGTGCCAGCAGCCCCGACCGACAGAGGAATGAAAAACTGTTTTTT
TRBJ2-4	TRBD1	TRBV19	.	CASSIAYDRGLLNGVLAKNIQYF	TGTGCCAGTAGTATAGCCTACGACAGGGGCCTCTTGAATGGGGTACTAGCCAAAAACATTCAGTACTTC
TRBJ1-4	.	TRBV5-1	once	CASRQDREKLFF	TGCGCCAGCAGACAGGACAGAGAAAAACTGTTTTTT
TRBJ1-4	TRBD1	TRBV5-1	.	CASSLNRGAEKLFF	TGCGCCAGCAGCTTGAACAGGGGAGCTGAAAAACTGTTTTTT
TRBJ2-7	.	TRBV19	.	CASSPRRSYEQYF	TGTGCCAGTAGTCCCCGGCGGTCCTACGAGCAGTACTTC
TRBJ2-7	.	TRBV4-2	.	CASSHLASHEQYF	TGTGCCAGCAGCCACCTAGCTTCTCACGAGCAGTACTTC
TRBJ1-2	.	TRBV4-1	.	CASSQGGNYGYTF	TGCGCCAGCAGCCAGGGGGGGAACTATGGCTACACCTTC
TRBJ2-5	TRBD1	TRBV18	.	CASSAPGQGETQYF	TGTGCCAGCTCGGCTCCGGGACAGGGAGAGACCCAGTACTTC
TRBJ1-1	TRBD1	TRBV2	.	CASRRGQGEAFF	TGTGCCAGCAGGAGGGGACAGGGAGAAGCTTTCTTT
TRBJ1-1	TRBD1	TRBV6-4	few	CASSDSGDRGLAFF	TGTGCCAGCAGTGACTCGGGGGACAGGGGGTTGGCTTTCTTT
TRBJ1-5	.	TRBV19	.	CASSIGVRVRQPQHF	TGTGCCAGTAGTATAGGAGTCCGGGTCCGACAGCCCCAGCATTTT
TRBJ2-7	.	TRBV7-2	.	CASSLASGSSYEQYF	TGTGCCAGCAGCTTAGCCTCAGGTAGCTCCTACGAGCAGTACTTC
TRBJ1-2	.	TRBV27	.	CATGSNPRYGYTF	TGTGCCACAGGATCGAACCCAAGATATGGCTACACCTTC
TRBJ2-7	TRBD2	TRBV19	.	CASSARLAGGLLEQYF	TGTGCCAGTAGTGCTCGACTAGCGGGGGGGCTCCTCGAGCAGTACTTC